The 19 T cell receptor beta chains below all came from one sample that was sequenced in a study of early T cells in non-severe SARS-CoV-2 infection. One entry per CDR3 protein, called by TCRdb with MiXCR from the 5' RACE reads. The sample consists of around 52,000 distinct CDR3 sequences, 6.2% of them appearing once. The specimen sequenced was whole blood. The origin of the receptors is an adult who was a healthcare worker with PCR-confirmed SARS-CoV-2 infection or an uninfected control (not recorded which).

In this sample, this clonotype turned up many times. The chain links TRBV6-2 or TRBV6-3 to TRBJ1-1; no clear D. The CDR3 runs to 12 residues. The V gene lost 5 bases and the J gene lost 10 bases, with 14 bases spanning the gap. Germline lookup yields CDR1 MNHEY and CDR2 SVGEGT. CDR3 residues: CASSPIRGRAFF. The CDR3 region has the DNA TGTGCCAGCAGTCCCATACGGGGAAGAGCTTTCTTT.

Ten or more counts support this clonotype. V usage is TRBV25-1 and J usage is TRBJ2-1; a possible D gene is TRBD1 (5 bases). Looked up from germline, CDR1 is MGHDK and CDR2 is SYGVNS. CDR3 length equals 15 residues. The V end lost 4 bases, the J end lost 6 bases, and 16 bases lay between the germline ends. CDR3 sequence (DNA): TGTGCCAGCAGTGGACGATTCAGGGATCCCAATGAGCAGTTCTTC. Translated, it gives CASSGRFRDPNEQFF.

The table lists this clonotype with many counts. The rearrangement links TRBV7-8 to TRBJ1-1; D call uncertain. Trimming shortened V by 5 bases and J by 2 bases, and 9 bases separated the two germline ends. The CDR3 extends over 13 amino acids. CDR1 and CDR2 (germline): SGHVS, FQNEAQ. The CDR3 protein is CASSPTVNTEAFF. The DNA for the CDR3 is TGTGCCAGCAGCCCGACGGTTAACACTGAAGCTTTCTTT.

This clonotype occurred a few times. This chain joins TRBV20-1 and TRBJ2-5; 8 positions match TRBD2. The CDR3 consists of 15 residues. J gave up 1 base and V 4 bases, and 8 bases lay outside the gene matches. CDR1 is DFQATT, CDR2 SNEGSKA, per germline (reference sequence). The CDR3 bases are TGCAGTGCTACTGGACTAGCAGCCCCCCAAGAGACCCAGTACTTC. This codes for CSATGLAAPQETQYF.

This clonotype was seen at least ten times. This chain connects TRBV5-1 to TRBJ2-2, with a possible D match to TRBD1 (5 bases). Trimming removed 0 bases at V and 3 bases at J, with 12 bases between. Germline V gene lookup returns CDR1 SGHRS and CDR2 YFSETQ. This CDR3 region has 16 residues. The CDR3 sequence is CASSLVGRADTGELFF. Here the CDR3 DNA reads TGCGCCAGCAGCTTGGTCGGCAGGGCGGACACCGGGGAGCTGTTTTTT.

The V call is TRBV7-6, the J call TRBJ2-5; D is undetermined. CDR3 length: 14 residues. Germline CDR1 is SGHVS and CDR2 is FNYEAQ. Trimming removed 5 bases from V and 2 bases from J, with 12 bases in between. CDR3 bases: TGTGCCAGCAGCCAGACGTCAGATCAAGAGACCCAGTACTTC. Translated, it gives CASSQTSDQETQYF.

This clonotype was seen ten or more times. The chain uses TRBV28 and TRBJ2-7; 14 bases agree with TRBD2. Germline V gene data show CDR1 as MDHEN and CDR2 as SYDVKM. The CDR3 is 16 amino acids. V was pared by 4 bases and J by 4 bases, with 6 bases of the junction left unmatched. The CDR3 coding sequence is TGTGCCAGCAGTTGGACTAGCGGGGGGCCATTATACGAGCAGTACTTC. Its protein product is CASSWTSGGPLYEQYF.

This clonotype has a handful of counts. V gene TRBV7-9 combines with J gene TRBJ1-6; D remains unclear. This CDR3 is 15 amino acids long. Germline lookup yields CDR1 SEHNR and CDR2 FQNEAQ (reference sequence). V was clipped by 3 bases and J by 0 bases, with 6 bases between them. DNA of the CDR3: TGTGCCAGCAGCTTCGAAGCCTCCTATAATTCACCCCTCCACTTT. Translating it yields CASSFEASYNSPLHF.

This clonotype was seen ten or more times. J is TRBJ1-1 and V is TRBV9; TRBD1 agrees at 9 bases. V shed 4 bases, J shed 3 bases, and the junction held 1 base outside the gene matches. CDR1 and CDR2 (germline): SGDLS, YYNGEE. This CDR3 has 13 amino acids. CDR3 sequence: CASSRQGDTEAFF. The CDR3 region has the DNA TGTGCCAGCAGCCGACAGGGGGACACTGAAGCTTTCTTT.

The rearrangement links TRBV2 to TRBJ2-5; D possibly uses TRBD1 or TRBD2 (7 bases each). The V and J ends lost 3 bases and 5 bases respectively, with 13 bases between them. This CDR3 has 14 residues. From germline, CDR1 is SNHLY and CDR2 FYNNEI. The CDR3 protein is CASSDPRGGETQYF. As DNA, the CDR3 is TGTGCCAGCAGTGACCCCAGGGGGGGGGAGACCCAGTACTTC. Full variable domain (missing parts from reference TRBV2 and TRBJ2-5): EPEVTQTPSHQVTQMGQEVILRCVPISNHLYFYWYRQILGQKVEFLVSFYNNEISEKSEIFDDQFSVERPDGSNFTLKIRSTKLEDSAMYFCASSDPRGGETQYFGPGTRLLVL.

CDR3 sequence reads: CASSSSGTAGDEQYF. The CDR3, as DNA: TGTGCCAGCAGTTCCTCAGGGACAGCTGGGGACGAGCAGTACTTC. V gene TRBV28 combines with J gene TRBJ2-7; 7 bases are shared with TRBD1. V was pared by 4 bases and J by 5 bases, with 11 bases of the junction left unmatched. Germline V CDR1 and CDR2: MDHEN, SYDVKM. The CDR3 runs to 15 residues.

The genes are TRBV29-1 and TRBJ1-1, with D perhaps TRBD1 (5 bases). From germline, CDR1 is SQVTM and CDR2 ANQGSEA. V dropped 4 bases and J dropped 1 base, with 13 bases sitting between them. The CDR3 is 14 residues long. DNA for the CDR3: TGCAGCGTTGCGGGACGGGGAGAGAACACTGAAGCTTTCTTT. Translation gives CSVAGRGENTEAFF.

V usage is TRBV2 and J usage is TRBJ2-2; no clear D. CDR1 and CDR2 from the germline V gene are SNHLY and FYNNEI. The CDR3 loop spans 14 amino acids. The V gene lost 7 bases and the J gene lost 5 bases, with 14 bases spanning the gap. The CDR3: CASNNRVDTGELFF. The DNA for the CDR3 is TGTGCCAGCAACAATAGGGTCGATACCGGGGAGCTGTTTTTT.

This clonotype was found many times. The chain has TRBV7-8 and TRBJ1-2; TRBD1 is a possible D gene (5 bases). The CDR3 extends over 17 amino acids. The V gene lost 2 bases and the J gene lost 9 bases, with 25 bases spanning the gap. From germline, CDR1 is SGHVS and CDR2 FQNEAQ. CDR3: CASSLRAGTGAQDRYTF. The CDR3 DNA reads TGTGCCAGCAGCTTAAGGGCTGGGACGGGAGCCCAGGATCGCTACACCTTC.

This clonotype was seen many times. V and J are TRBV7-6 and TRBJ2-1; weak D call: TRBD1 (6 bases). V lost 3 bases and J 3 bases, leaving 15 bases between the germline ends. Germline CDR1 reads SGHVS; CDR2 reads FNYEAQ. The CDR3 consists of 16 residues. For the CDR3, the DNA is TGTGCCAGCAGCTTTGGGGGCAGCCCTAGCTACAATGAGCAGTTCTTC. It is translated as CASSFGGSPSYNEQFF. Looking up the rest from reference TRBV7-6 and TRBJ2-1 gives the full variable domain: GAGVSQSPRYKVTKRGQDVALRCDPISGHVSLYWYRQALGQGPEFLTYFNYEAQQDKSGLPNDRFSAERPEGSISTLTIQRTEQRDSAMYRCASSFGGSPSYNEQFFGPGTRLTVL.

V is TRBV18 and J is TRBJ2-3, with 13 nucleotides matching TRBD2. The CDR3 runs 15 residues. The junction had 3 bases not matched to a gene; V was cut back by 4 bases and J by 5 bases. Germline V lookup: CDR1 KGHSH, CDR2 LQKENI. CDR3 region: CASSRLAGGEDTQYF. CDR3 coding DNA: TGTGCCAGCTCACGACTAGCGGGGGGAGAAGATACGCAGTATTTT.

In this sample, this clonotype turned up many times. The chain has TRBV19 and TRBJ2-1; tentatively, D is TRBD1 (6 bases). CDR3 size: 14 residues. V was shortened by 4 bases and J by 14 bases, with 21 bases between the two germline ends. From germline, CDR1 is LNHDA and CDR2 SQIVND (reference sequence). The CDR3 nucleotides read TGTGCCAGTAGTAAGGGGGACGGACGGGACACCAAGTTCTTC. Residues: CASSKGDGRDTKFF.

V and J are TRBV7-8 and TRBJ2-2; D might be TRBD1 (5 bases). Germline CDR1 reads SGHVS; CDR2 reads FQNEAQ. V lost 1 base, J lost 4 bases, and 7 bases lay in between. This CDR3 has 14 amino acids. CDR3 in DNA: TGTGCCAGCAGCTTAGTCAGGGTCACCGGGGAGCTGTTTTTT. It specifies CASSLVRVTGELFF.

This clonotype was seen at least ten times. V is TRBV7-2 and J is TRBJ2-3; no clear D. V lost 1 base to trimming and J lost 6 bases, with 2 bases between them. The CDR3 loop spans 11 amino acids. Germline CDR1 and CDR2: SGHTA and FQGNSA. The CDR3 region is CASSLVDTQYF. The CDR3, as DNA: TGTGCCAGCAGCTTAGTTGATACGCAGTATTTT. The full variable domain, its missing parts supplied by reference TRBV7-2 and TRBJ2-3, is GAGVSQSPSNKVTEKGKDVELRCDPISGHTALYWYRQSLGQGLEFLIYFQGNSAPDKSGLPSDRFSAERTGGSVSTLTIQRTQQEDSAVYLCASSLVDTQYFGPGTRLTVL.